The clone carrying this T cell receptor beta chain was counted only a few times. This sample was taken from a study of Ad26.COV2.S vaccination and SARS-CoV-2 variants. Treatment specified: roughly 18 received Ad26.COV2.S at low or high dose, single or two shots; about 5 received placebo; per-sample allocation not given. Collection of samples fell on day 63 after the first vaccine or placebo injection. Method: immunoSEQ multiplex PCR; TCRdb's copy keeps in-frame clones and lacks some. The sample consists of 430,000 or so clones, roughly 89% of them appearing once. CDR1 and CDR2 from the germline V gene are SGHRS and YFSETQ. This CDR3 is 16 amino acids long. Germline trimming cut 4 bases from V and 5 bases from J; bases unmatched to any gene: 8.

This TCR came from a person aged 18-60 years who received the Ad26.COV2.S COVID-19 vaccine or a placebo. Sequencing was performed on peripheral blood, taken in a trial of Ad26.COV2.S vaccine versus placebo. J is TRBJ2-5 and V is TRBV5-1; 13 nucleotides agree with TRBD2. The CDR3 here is CASSLEGLAGRETQYF. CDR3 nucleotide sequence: TGCGCCAGCAGCCTGGAGGGACTAGCGGGAAGGGAGACCCAGTACTTC.